A single sample is the source of the 15 T cell receptor beta chains below, sequenced in a study of monozygotic twins with inflammatory bowel disease. From the 5' RACE reads, TCRdb lists one entry per CDR3 protein and no DNA. This table lists approximately 330,000 distinct CDR3 sequences. Sequencing used blood. The receptors come from a human donor with ulcerative colitis or Crohn's disease, or a healthy co-twin of an affected twin (not recorded which).

The chain recombines TRBV27 with TRBJ2-3; the TCRdb call, TRBD2, lacks DNA for checking. The CDR3 runs 15 residues. The V gene's germline CDR1 is MNHEY and CDR2 SMNVEV (reference sequence). The CDR3 spells CASSQSGYPLDTQYF.

The CDR3: CSARAGATNYGYTF. This rearrangement joins TRBV20-1 to TRBJ1-2; the D gene TCRdb calls, TRBD1, cannot be checked with no DNA. Germline loops: CDR1 DFQATT, CDR2 SNEGSKA (reference sequence). The CDR3 spans 14 residues.

The V and J genes are TRBV29-1 and TRBJ2-5; TCRdb outputs TRBD1, but without DNA this stays unchecked. From germline, CDR1 is SQVTM and CDR2 ANQGSEA. The CDR3 runs to 13 residues. The chain's CDR3 is CSVEGGNQETQYF.

The V and J genes are TRBV5-1 and TRBJ2-7. Looked up from germline, CDR1 is SGHRS and CDR2 is YFSETQ. The CDR3 loop spans 11 amino acids. CDR3 sequence: CASSSTYEQYF.

The chain links TRBV4-1 to TRBJ1-1. The length of the CDR3 is 17 residues. Germline values: CDR1 MGHRA, CDR2 YSYEKL. This CDR3 is CASSLQITTRVDTEAFF.

V gene TRBV12-3 or TRBV12-4 combines with J gene TRBJ1-2; TCRdb reports TRBD1, a call that lacks DNA to check it against. There are 15 residues in the CDR3. This CDR3 is CASSSLVWGDYGYTF.

The J gene is TRBJ2-3, the V gene TRBV29-1; with no DNA, the TCRdb D assignment of TRBD2 cannot be verified. Germline V gene sequence: CDR1 SQVTM, CDR2 ANQGSEA. The CDR3 has 14 amino acids. The CDR3 here is CSHGTSGLTDTQYF.

V usage is TRBV12-3 or TRBV12-4 and J usage is TRBJ2-7; TCRdb indicates TRBD1, and absent DNA this call remains unverified. The CDR3 is made up of 13 amino acids. The CDR3 sequence is CASSLPDRNEQYF.

The rearrangement joins TRBV4-1 to TRBJ2-2; TCRdb's D call of TRBD1 is untestable without DNA. The CDR3 extends over 16 amino acids. Germline CDR1 and CDR2: MGHRA and YSYEKL. The CDR3 is CASSQPRDGATGELFF.

The chain uses TRBV10-3 and TRBJ2-3; TCRdb picks TRBD2, but there is no DNA to check that call. CDR1 ENHRY and CDR2 SYGVKD come from the germline V gene. This CDR3 region has 16 residues. The CDR3 loop is CAISESLAGETDTQYF.

The V call is TRBV20-1, the J call TRBJ2-5; TCRdb reports TRBD1, a call that lacks DNA to check it against. This CDR3 comprises 13 residues. Per germline, CDR1 DFQATT and CDR2 SNEGSKA (reference sequence). The CDR3 sequence: CSAAGTAKETQYF.

V usage is TRBV3-1 and J usage is TRBJ2-3. CDR1 is LGHDT, CDR2 YNNKEL, per germline (reference sequence). The CDR3 loop spans 13 amino acids. The CDR3 loop reads CASSRVSTDTQYF.

V is TRBV7-9 and J is TRBJ1-1; TCRdb returns TRBD1, unconfirmable since there is no DNA. The V gene's germline CDR1 is SEHNR and CDR2 FQNEAQ (reference sequence). The CDR3 is 14 amino acids. CDR3 loop: CASSPPRVNTEAFF.

This chain connects TRBV10-3 to TRBJ1-5. The CDR3 loop spans 14 amino acids. Germline lookup yields CDR1 ENHRY and CDR2 SYGVKD. The CDR3 sequence: CAISEGRENQPQHF.

This CDR3 is CSVEGGLPYNEQFF. The chain employs TRBV29-1 and TRBJ2-1. Germline loops: CDR1 SQVTM, CDR2 ANQGSEA. The CDR3 runs to 14 residues.